This T cell receptor (beta chain) was recovered during a study of monozygotic twins with inflammatory bowel disease. Whole-study findings and limits: With inverse Simpson as the measure, TCRbeta diversity was lower in IBD patients than in healthy co-twins.

The CDR3 consists of 14 residues. Each UMI, carrying a 6-nucleotide sample barcode, came from template switching. TCRdb re-analyzed the 5' RACE reads; it lists each CDR3 protein once, without DNA. The sample's table shows around 450,000 distinct CDR3 sequences. Remarks on this clonotype: The antigen remains undetermined.

Researchers collected more than 2 ml of blood per donor. This chain uses TRBV12-3 or TRBV12-4 with TRBJ2-1. This clonotype was obtained from a human donor with ulcerative colitis or Crohn's disease, or a healthy co-twin of an affected twin (not recorded which). Sequencing used blood. The CDR3 protein is CASSRQGPYNEQFF.